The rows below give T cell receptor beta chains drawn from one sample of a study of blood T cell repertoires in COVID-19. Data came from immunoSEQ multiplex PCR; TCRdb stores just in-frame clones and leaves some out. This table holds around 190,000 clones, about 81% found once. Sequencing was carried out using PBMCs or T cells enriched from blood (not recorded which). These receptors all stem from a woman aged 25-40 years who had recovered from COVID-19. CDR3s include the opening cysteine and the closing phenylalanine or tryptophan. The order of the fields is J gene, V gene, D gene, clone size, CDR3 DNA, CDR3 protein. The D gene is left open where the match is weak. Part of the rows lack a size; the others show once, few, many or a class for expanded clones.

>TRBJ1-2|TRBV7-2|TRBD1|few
TGTGCCAGCAGCTTAGTACAGGGGGCGGGCTACACCTTC
CASSLVQGAGYTF
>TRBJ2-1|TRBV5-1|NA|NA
TGCGCCAGCAGCCTTATGGCAGGGTTCTACAATGAGCAGTTCTTC
CASSLMAGFYNEQFF
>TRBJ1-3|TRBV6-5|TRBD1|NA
TGTGCCATCCCGGACAGGGGAAACACCATATATTTT
CAIPDRGNTIYF
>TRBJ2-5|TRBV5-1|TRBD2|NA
TGCGCCAGCAGCTTGGTGGTAGCGGGGGACCAGTACCAAGAGACCCAGTACTTC
CASSLVVAGDQYQETQYF
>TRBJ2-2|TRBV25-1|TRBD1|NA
TGTGCCAGCAGTGAAGCAAGGGGGCAGAACACCGGGGAGCTGTTTTTT
CASSEARGQNTGELFF
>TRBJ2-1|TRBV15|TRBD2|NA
TGTGCCACCAGCAAAGGGACTAGCATCAATGAGCAGTTCTTC
CATSKGTSINEQFF
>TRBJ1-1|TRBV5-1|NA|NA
TGCGCCAGCAGCTTGGGACAGAGGCCGGAAGCTTTCTTT
CASSLGQRPEAFF
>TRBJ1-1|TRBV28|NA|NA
TGTGCCAGCAGTTTAGAGGCTGAAGCTTTCTTT
CASSLEAEAFF
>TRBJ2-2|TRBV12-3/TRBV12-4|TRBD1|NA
TGTGCCAGCAGCACCAGACAGGGGGCGACCGTTTTT
CASSTRQGATVF
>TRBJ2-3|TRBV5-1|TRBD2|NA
TGCGCCAGCAGCCCTGGGACTAGCGGGGACTTCACAGATACGCAGTATTTT
CASSPGTSGDFTDTQYF
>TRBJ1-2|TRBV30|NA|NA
TGTGCCTGGAGAATGGGGCCATATGGCTACACCTTC
CAWRMGPYGYTF
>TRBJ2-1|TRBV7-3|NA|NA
TGTGCCAGCAGCCCCCTTGGCGGGGTCTCCTACAATGAGCAGTTCTTC
CASSPLGGVSYNEQFF
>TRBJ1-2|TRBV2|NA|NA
TGTGCCAGCAGTGAGGGGCTCACCTATGGCTACACCTTC
CASSEGLTYGYTF
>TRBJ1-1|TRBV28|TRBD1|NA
TGTGCCAGCAGTTCCCCGGCAGGGGGGAACACTGAAGCTTTCTTT
CASSSPAGGNTEAFF
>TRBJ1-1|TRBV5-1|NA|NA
TGCGCCAGCAGCGGAGTCCTAACCAACACTGAAGCTTTCTTT
CASSGVLTNTEAFF
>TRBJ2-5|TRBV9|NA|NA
TGTGCCAGCAGCGTAGGCCCTGCGGAGACCCAGTACTTC
CASSVGPAETQYF
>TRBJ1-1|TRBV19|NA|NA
TGTGCCAGTATCCTAGGGGGGGTGAGGGACACTGAAGCTTTCTTT
CASILGGVRDTEAFF
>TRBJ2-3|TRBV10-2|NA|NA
TGCGCCAGCAGTCCTAGCACAGATACGCAGTATTTT
CASSPSTDTQYF
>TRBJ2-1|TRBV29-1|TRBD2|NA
TGCAGCGTGCTAGGGACTAGCGGGAGCTCCTACAATGAGCAGTTCTTC
CSVLGTSGSSYNEQFF
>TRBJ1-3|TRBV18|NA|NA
TGTGCCAGCTCACCAAAATTCGAGGATTTTGGAAACACCATATATTTT
CASSPKFEDFGNTIYF
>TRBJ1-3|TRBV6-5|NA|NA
TGTGCCAGCGGTCGGGGAAACTCTGGAAACACCATATATTTT
CASGRGNSGNTIYF
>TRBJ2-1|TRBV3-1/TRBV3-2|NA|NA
TGTGCCAGCAGCCAAGATCTCTCCCAGCGGCAACTCCTCAGCTCCTACAATGAGCAGTTCTTC
CASSQDLSQRQLLSSYNEQFF
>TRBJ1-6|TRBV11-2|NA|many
TGTGCCAGCAGCTTAGATACGGGGGGTATATTTTCACCCCTCCACTTT
CASSLDTGGIFSPLHF
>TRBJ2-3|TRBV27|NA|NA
TGTGCCAGCAGTCTGGGGCAAAATTTT
CASSLGQNF
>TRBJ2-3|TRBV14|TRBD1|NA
TGTGCCAGCAGCCAAGAGAAGGGACAGGGAACAGATACGCAGTATTTT
CASSQEKGQGTDTQYF
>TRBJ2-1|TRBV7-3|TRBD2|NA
TGTGCCAGCAGCTTTCGGACTAGCGGTACCCTCTCCTACAATGAGCAGTTCTTC
CASSFRTSGTLSYNEQFF
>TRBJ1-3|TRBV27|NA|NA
TGTGCCAGCAGTTGGCAGGGCCCCCACTCTGGAAACACCATATATTTT
CASSWQGPHSGNTIYF
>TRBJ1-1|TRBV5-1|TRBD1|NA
TGCGCCAGCCGTAATATGGACAGGGGGTCCGTATTCACTGAAGCTTTCTTT
CASRNMDRGSVFTEAFF
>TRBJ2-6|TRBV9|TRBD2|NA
TGTGCCAGCAGCCCACTCTCCCGGACTAGCGGGAGAGTTGGCTCTGGGGCCAACGTCCTGACTTTC
CASSPLSRTSGRVGSGANVLTF
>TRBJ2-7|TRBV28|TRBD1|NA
TGTGCCAGCAGTTTGCTGTTGACGGGACAGATTCCCTACGAGCAGTACTTC
CASSLLLTGQIPYEQYF
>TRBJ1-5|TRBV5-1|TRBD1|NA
TGCGCCAGCAGCCCAGGGACAGAATATCAGCCCCAGCATTTT
CASSPGTEYQPQHF
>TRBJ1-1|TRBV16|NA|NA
TGTGCCAGCAGCCAATCGAGAGGCACTGAAGCTTTCTTT
CASSQSRGTEAFF
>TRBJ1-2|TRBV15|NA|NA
TGTGCCACCAGCAGAGTTGAAGGGGGCTATGGCTACACCTTC
CATSRVEGGYGYTF
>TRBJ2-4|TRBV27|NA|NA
TGTGCCAGCAGCCCAGACCCCCGAAGGTCTCTAGAAGAAAACATTCAGTACTTC
CASSPDPRRSLEENIQYF
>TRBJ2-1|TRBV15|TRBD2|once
TGTGCCACCAGCACCTCTGGACTAGCGGGTGCCTACAATGAGCAGTTCTTC
CATSTSGLAGAYNEQFF
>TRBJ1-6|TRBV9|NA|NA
TGTGCCAGCAGCGTAGAGCACCAGGGTGCTTCACCCCTCCACTTT
CASSVEHQGASPLHF
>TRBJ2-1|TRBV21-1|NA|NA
TGTGCCAGCAGCAACCCTCCTGATGGGAGAGTTAATGAGCAGTTCTTC
CASSNPPDGRVNEQFF
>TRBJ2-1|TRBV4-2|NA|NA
TGTGCCAGCAGCCCCCTCGGGAGCTCCTACAATGAGCAGTTCTTC
CASSPLGSSYNEQFF
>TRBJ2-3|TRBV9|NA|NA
TGTGCCAGCAGCAAACAACCCCTTAGCACAGATACGCAGTATTTT
CASSKQPLSTDTQYF
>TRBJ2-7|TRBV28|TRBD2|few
TGTGCCAGCCACAGAAGCGGGAATCCCTACGAGCAGTACTTC
CASHRSGNPYEQYF
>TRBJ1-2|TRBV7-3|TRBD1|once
TGTGCCAGCAGCGACTGGACAGGGGGCGGTAATGGCTACACCTTC
CASSDWTGGGNGYTF
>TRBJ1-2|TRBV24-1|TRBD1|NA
TGTGCCACGAGTCCCGGGACAGGGATCTATGGCTACACCTTC
CATSPGTGIYGYTF
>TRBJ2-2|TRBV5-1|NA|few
TGCGCCAGCAGCACCGGAGAGAGACAGGTTCCCGGGGAGCTGTTTTTT
CASSTGERQVPGELFF
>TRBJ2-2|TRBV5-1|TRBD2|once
TGCGCCAGCAGCTTGCCTAGCGGGGTGAACACCGGGGAGCTGTTTTTT
CASSLPSGVNTGELFF
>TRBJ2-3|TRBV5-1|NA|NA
TGCGCCAGCAGCTTCGGGCAGGGCCGCACAGATACGCAGTATTTT
CASSFGQGRTDTQYF
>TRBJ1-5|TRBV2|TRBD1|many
TGTGCCAGCAGTGAAAACAGGGGGTGGCAGCCCCAGCATTTT
CASSENRGWQPQHF
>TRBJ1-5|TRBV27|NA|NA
TGTGCCAGCAGCCTAAGATGGACAGCGAATCAGCCCCAGCATTTT
CASSLRWTANQPQHF
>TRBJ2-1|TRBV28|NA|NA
TGTGCCAGCAGTTCAATTCTGGACGCGGGTGAGCAGTTCTTC
CASSSILDAGEQFF
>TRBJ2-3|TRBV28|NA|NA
TGTGCCAGCAGTTCGCAGGCTACGCAGTATTTT
CASSSQATQYF
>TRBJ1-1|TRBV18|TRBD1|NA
TGTGCCAGCTCACCCACCACAGGGGACGCTGAAGCTTTCTTT
CASSPTTGDAEAFF
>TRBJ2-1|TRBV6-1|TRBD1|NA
TGTGCCAGCAGTGACAGGGGGAAGTACAATGAGCAGTTCTTC
CASSDRGKYNEQFF
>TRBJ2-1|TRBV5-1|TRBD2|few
TGCGCCAGCAGCTTCCAAGCGGGAGGGCCTAATGAGCAGTTCTTC
CASSFQAGGPNEQFF
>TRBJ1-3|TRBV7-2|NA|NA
TGTGCCAGCAGCTTCCGGAGCCCCAACTCTGGAAACACCATATATTTT
CASSFRSPNSGNTIYF
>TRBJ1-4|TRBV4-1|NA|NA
TGCGCCGTCCGGGGGAGGTCCGGCACTAATGAAAAACTGTTTTTT
CAVRGRSGTNEKLFF
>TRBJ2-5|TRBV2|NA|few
TGTGCCAGCAGTGCTAACAGGGTGCTCCAAGAGACCCAGTACTTC
CASSANRVLQETQYF
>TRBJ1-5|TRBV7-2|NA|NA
TGTGCCAGCAGCTTAGACGGTGGGGGGAATCAGCCCCAGCATTTT
CASSLDGGGNQPQHF
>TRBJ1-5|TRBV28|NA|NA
TGTGCCAGCAGTTTGGTCAGGGCGGGAAGTCAGCCCCAGCATTTT
CASSLVRAGSQPQHF
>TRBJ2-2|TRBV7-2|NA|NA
TGTGCCAGCCGCTACGGGGGGCCCAACACCGGGGAGCTGTTTTTT
CASRYGGPNTGELFF
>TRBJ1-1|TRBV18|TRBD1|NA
TGTGCCAGCTCACCTGGACAGGGAGGGCTCACTGAAGCTTTCTTT
CASSPGQGGLTEAFF
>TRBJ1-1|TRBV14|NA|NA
TGTGCCAGCAGCCGGCTTTTGAACACTGAAGCTTTCTTT
CASSRLLNTEAFF